Below, 26 T cell receptor beta chains from the same sample are listed, as sequenced in a study of T-cell memory formation after mild COVID-19. Using its own MiXCR run on the 5' RACE reads, TCRdb lists one record per CDR3 protein. This table has almost 250,000 distinct CDR3 sequences, just over 15% appearing once. The sample comprised PBMCs or a T cell subset sorted from them (not recorded which). The receptor source for this set is an adult woman who had mild COVID-19 (a few samples of this study predate the infection). Cell type and time point are not known.

This chain connects TRBV6-6 to TRBJ1-1, with D unclear. The CDR3 totals 10 residues. Germline V gene lookup returns CDR1 MNHNY and CDR2 SVGAGI (reference sequence). Between the trimmed V and J ends, which lost 8 bases and 2 bases, there was a span of 3 bases. The CDR3 DNA follows: TGTGCCAGCCGTAACACTGAAGCTTTCTTT. Protein product: CASRNTEAFF.

This clonotype appeared a few times. This chain connects TRBV7-9 to TRBJ2-2; no clear D. The V and J ends lost 0 bases and 5 bases respectively, with 7 bases between them. There are 14 residues in the CDR3. Germline CDR1 is SEHNR and CDR2 is FQNEAQ (reference sequence). The CDR3 loop reads CASSLAGRTGELFF. The DNA of the CDR3 is TGTGCCAGCAGCTTAGCCGGGCGGACCGGGGAGCTGTTTTTT. The full variable domain, its missing parts supplied by reference TRBV7-9 and TRBJ2-2, is DTGVSQNPRHKITKRGQNVTFRCDPISEHNRLYWYRQTLGQGPEFLTYFQNEAQLEKSRLLSDRFSAERPKGSFSTLEIQRTEQGDSAMYLCASSLAGRTGELFFGEGSRLTVL.

This clonotype was observed a handful of times. CDR3: CASSLEGRNTEAFF. The CDR3 coding sequence is TGCGCCAGCAGCTTAGAGGGGCGGAACACTGAAGCTTTCTTT. This rearrangement joins TRBV5-1 to TRBJ1-1; the D gene is possibly TRBD1 (5 bases). V gave up 2 bases and J gave up 1 base, with 9 bases separating them. Germline CDR1 SGHRS, CDR2 YFSETQ. The CDR3 spans 14 residues.

V and J are TRBV5-1 and TRBJ2-7, with TRBD1 matching over 7 bases. Germline trimming cut 4 bases from V and 3 bases from J; bases unmatched to any gene: 7. The germline gives CDR1 SGHRS, CDR2 YFSETQ. The CDR3 runs to 14 residues. In nucleotides, the CDR3 is TGCGCCAGCAGCACTGACAGGGTGGGCTACGAGCAGTACTTC. Translating gives CASSTDRVGYEQYF.

This sequence joins TRBV7-2 and TRBJ2-3; TRBD2 agrees at 7 bases. The J segment lost 5 bases and the V segment lost 3 bases, leaving 8 bases of the junction unmatched. Germline V lookup: CDR1 SGHTA, CDR2 FQGNSA. The CDR3 is 15 residues long. Written as DNA, the CDR3 is TGTGCCAGCAGCTTTATGACTAGCCTGGGAGATACGCAGTATTTT. It codes for CASSFMTSLGDTQYF.

This clonotype was seen a few times. The rearrangement uses TRBV10-3 and TRBJ2-7; perhaps TRBD1 as D (5 bases). V lost 0 bases, J lost 9 bases, and 12 bases lay in between. The CDR3 sequence is 13 residues long. Germline-derived CDR1 and CDR2 are ENHRY and SYGVKD. Here the CDR3 reads CAISESGRGLQYF. As DNA, the CDR3 is TGTGCCATCAGTGAGTCGGGAAGGGGATTGCAGTACTTC.

The chain has TRBV20-1 and TRBJ2-1, with D maybe TRBD2 (7 bases). The CDR3 length is 14 residues. Germline CDR1 is DFQATT and CDR2 is SNEGSKA (reference sequence). V was clipped by 6 bases and J by 9 bases, with 21 bases between them. The CDR3 region has the DNA TGCAGTGCATCCGGACCGGGGGGCCTAATTGAGCAGTTCTTC. It is translated as CSASGPGGLIEQFF.

This rearrangement joins TRBV20-1 to TRBJ2-1; D is unresolved. This CDR3 is built from 10 residues. The V end was cut by 5 bases, the J end by 5 bases, with 4 bases between. Germline CDR1 is DFQATT and CDR2 is SNEGSKA (reference sequence). CDR3 nucleotide sequence: TGCAGTGCTCTAAACAATGAGCAGTTCTTC. Translation: CSALNNEQFF.

This clonotype showed up just a few times. The V call is TRBV6-1, the J call TRBJ1-4; D is undetermined. V lost 3 bases and J 6 bases, leaving 11 bases between the germline ends. The germline gives CDR1 MNHNS, CDR2 SASEGT. This CDR3 comprises 14 residues. The CDR3: CASSDGLRDEKLFF. CDR3 coding DNA: TGTGCCAGCAGTGACGGACTGAGGGATGAAAAACTGTTTTTT.

This clonotype has just a few counts. This chain links TRBV5-1 with TRBJ2-5; D is ambiguous. There are 15 residues in the CDR3. Germline lookup yields CDR1 SGHRS and CDR2 YFSETQ. Trimming cost V 1 base and J 2 bases, with 12 bases left between them. The CDR3 DNA is TGCGCCAGCAGCTTGATGAAGGCACTTCAAGAGACCCAGTACTTC. Amino acid sequence: CASSLMKALQETQYF.

This clonotype was counted only a few times. The chain employs TRBV6-2 or TRBV6-3 and TRBJ2-3; D is unclear. The V and J ends lost 4 bases and 6 bases respectively, with 8 bases between them. CDR3 length: 12 residues. Germline assignment: CDR1 MNHEY and CDR2 SVGEGT. The CDR3 DNA reads as TGTGCCAGCAGTTCGGTTACGGATACGCAGTATTTT. Its protein product is CASSSVTDTQYF.

This clonotype was seen more than once but under ten times. The chain employs TRBV6-1 and TRBJ2-3, with D perhaps given as TRBD1 or TRBD2 (9 bases each). Germline V lookup: CDR1 MNHNS, CDR2 SASEGT. This CDR3 contains 20 residues. The V and J ends lost 0 bases and 2 bases respectively, with 24 bases between them. CDR3 coding DNA: TGTGCCAGCAGTGAAGCGGACAGGGGATTAAGGACTAGCGCCACAGATACGCAGTATTTT. Amino acid sequence: CASSEADRGLRTSATDTQYF.

This clonotype has a handful of counts. The rearrangement joins TRBV7-8 to TRBJ2-1; the D gene is possibly TRBD1 (5 bases). Trimming cost V 1 base and J 2 bases, with 15 bases left between them. This CDR3 has 17 residues. Per the germline V gene, CDR1 is SGHVS and CDR2 is FQNEAQ. The CDR3 spells CASSLEVSGSPYNEQFF. In DNA, the CDR3 is TGTGCCAGCAGCTTAGAGGTTTCAGGGTCCCCCTACAATGAGCAGTTCTTC. The variable domain in full, completed from reference TRBV7-8 and TRBJ2-1, reads GAGVSQSPRYKVAKRGQDVALRCDPISGHVSLFWYQQALGQGPEFLTYFQNEAQLDKSGLPSDRFFAERPEGSVSTLKIQRTQQEDSAVYLCASSLEVSGSPYNEQFFGPGTRLTVL.

The chain is built from TRBV6-1 and TRBJ1-3; no firm D call. This CDR3 contains 16 residues. V was clipped by 2 bases and J by 4 bases, with 15 bases between them. Germline V gene data show CDR1 as MNHNS and CDR2 as SASEGT. The CDR3 nucleotides read TGTGCCAGCAGTGAATATTCGGAAGTAAAAGGAAACACCATATATTTT. Its translation is CASSEYSEVKGNTIYF.

The chain is built from TRBV9 and TRBJ2-3; 11 nucleotides agree with TRBD2. V shed 1 base and J 3 bases; nucleotides not matched to a gene: 10. The CDR3 runs to 18 residues. Germline V gives CDR1 SGDLS, CDR2 YYNGEE. The CDR3 region is CASSVSTSGGMGTDTQYF. The CDR3 DNA reads TGTGCCAGCAGCGTAAGCACTAGCGGGGGAATGGGGACAGATACGCAGTATTTT.

This clonotype was detected a few times. The V and J genes are TRBV29-1 and TRBJ2-5, with a tentative D call TRBD2 (5 bases). V lost 5 bases and J 4 bases, leaving 11 bases between the germline ends. The CDR3 has 12 residues. Looked up from germline, CDR1 is SQVTM and CDR2 is ANQGSEA. CDR3 protein: CSVLQAGETQYF. CDR3 DNA sequence: TGCAGCGTTCTCCAGGCGGGAGAGACCCAGTACTTC.

Many counts were recorded for this clonotype. This chain connects TRBV4-3 to TRBJ2-5; maybe TRBD2 (7 bases). V was trimmed by 1 base and J by 5 bases, leaving 14 bases between them. This CDR3 has 15 amino acids. Per germline, CDR1 LGHNA and CDR2 YSLEER. The CDR3 loop is CASSQGGGGQETQYF. CDR3 in DNA: TGCGCCAGCAGCCAAGGAGGGGGGGGGCAGGAGACCCAGTACTTC.

V and J are TRBV2 and TRBJ2-2, with 7 positions matching TRBD1. CDR1 and CDR2 from the germline V gene are SNHLY and FYNNEI. This CDR3 has 14 residues. After removal of 7 bases from V and 6 bases from J, the junction contained 8 bases not matched to a gene. The CDR3 region is CASIRQGGAGELFF. In DNA, the CDR3 is TGTGCCAGCATCCGACAGGGCGGCGCCGGGGAGCTGTTTTTT.

This chain uses TRBV7-2 with TRBJ2-1, with 13 bases that match TRBD2. Germline V gives CDR1 SGHTA, CDR2 FQGNSA. Unmatched junction bases numbered 6, after V lost 2 bases and J lost 8 bases. The CDR3 runs to 16 residues. The CDR3 protein is CASSLWRLAGGDEQFF. The CDR3 coding sequence is TGTGCCAGCAGCTTATGGAGACTAGCGGGAGGTGATGAGCAGTTCTTC.

The rearrangement links TRBV7-8 to TRBJ1-6, with D uncertain. The CDR3 has 14 residues. V was shortened by 5 bases and J by 0 bases, with 5 bases between the two germline ends. CDR1 and CDR2 from the germline V gene are SGHVS and FQNEAQ. The CDR3 region has the DNA TGTGCCAGCAGCCTCGACTCCTATAATTCACCCCTCCACTTT. Translated: CASSLDSYNSPLHF. The full variable domain, completed using reference TRBV7-8 and TRBJ1-6, is GAGVSQSPRYKVAKRGQDVALRCDPISGHVSLFWYQQALGQGPEFLTYFQNEAQLDKSGLPSDRFFAERPEGSVSTLKIQRTQQEDSAVYLCASSLDSYNSPLHFGNGTRLTVT.

This rearrangement joins TRBV6-1 to TRBJ2-1; 15 bases fit TRBD2. Germline assignment: CDR1 MNHNS and CDR2 SASEGT. This CDR3 spans 16 amino acids. With V trimmed by 4 bases and J by 6 bases, 4 bases remained unmatched. The CDR3 sequence: CASSGGLAGGGNEQFF. CDR3 coding DNA: TGTGCCAGCAGTGGGGGACTAGCGGGGGGAGGCAATGAGCAGTTCTTC.

A few counts support this clonotype. V gene TRBV5-1 combines with J gene TRBJ2-3; D unclear. Germline CDR1 and CDR2: SGHRS and YFSETQ. The CDR3 totals 13 residues. The V and J ends lost 0 bases and 6 bases respectively, with 8 bases between them. CDR3 region: CASSLVVGDTQYF. In DNA, the CDR3 is TGCGCCAGCAGCTTGGTAGTAGGGGATACGCAGTATTTT.

This clonotype came up a few times. This chain links TRBV7-9 with TRBJ2-7; 16 bases are shared with TRBD2. The CDR3 spans 19 residues. The V gene end was trimmed by 5 bases and the J gene end by 1 base; junction bases not matched to a gene: 11. CDR1 SEHNR and CDR2 FQNEAQ come from the germline V gene (reference sequence). In nucleotides, the CDR3 is TGTGCCAGCAGCCAGCCGGGACTAGCGGGAGGGAAACCATCCTACGAGCAGTACTTC. Its protein product is CASSQPGLAGGKPSYEQYF.

The chain carries TRBV24-1 and TRBJ2-5, with 11 bases lining up with TRBD1. The CDR3 runs to 16 residues. With V trimmed by 5 bases and J by 5 bases, 9 bases remained unmatched. CDR1 is KGHDR and CDR2 is SFDVKD in the germline V gene. The CDR3 region is CATSVARTGGGETQYF. The CDR3 bases are TGTGCCACCAGTGTGGCCCGGACAGGGGGCGGTGAGACCCAGTACTTC.

The rearrangement links TRBV7-2 to TRBJ1-2; TRBD1 is a possible D gene (5 bases). V dropped 4 bases and J dropped 14 bases, with 20 bases sitting between them. Germline V gives CDR1 SGHTA, CDR2 FQGNSA. This CDR3 has 13 amino acids. The CDR3 DNA reads as TGTGCCAGCAGCTACGACCCTCTAGGAGGGGAAACCTTC. This codes for CASSYDPLGGETF.

The V and J genes are TRBV7-3 and TRBJ2-7, with 7 bases aligning to TRBD1. Germline lookup yields CDR1 SGHTA and CDR2 FQGTGA. The CDR3 contains 15 residues. V lost 5 bases, J lost 1 base, and 8 bases stayed unmatched. In nucleotides, the CDR3 is TGTGCCAGCAGCCCAACCCGGACAGGTTCCTACGAGCAGTACTTC. Its translation: CASSPTRTGSYEQYF.